Listed here are 19 T cell receptor beta chains from one sample, sequenced in a study of cytomegalovirus exposure and HLA in healthy donors. Primers: 60 Vbeta forward and 13 Jbeta reverse. TCRdb keeps only in-frame clones here, not all; method: immunoSEQ multiplex PCR. Of around 160,000 clones listed, approximately 73% are singletons. The sequencing sample was made of PBMCs. The receptors derive from a woman between 18 and 29 years old in good health and CMV-seronegative.

This chain connects TRBV4-1 to TRBJ2-4; D is ambiguous. The CDR3 sequence is 17 residues long. CDR1 and CDR2 from the germline V gene are MGHRA and YSYEKL. V shed 0 bases and J shed 1 base, with 13 bases lying between them. CDR3 in DNA: TGCGCCAGCAGCCAAGAATCGGTCGGTATCGCCAAAAACATTCAGTACTTC. Translated, it gives CASSQESVGIAKNIQYF.

The chain combines TRBV27 with TRBJ2-5; TRBD2 might be the D (6 bases). Germline CDR1 and CDR2: MNHEY and SMNVEV (reference sequence). Between the trimmed V and J ends, which lost 3 bases and 5 bases, there was a span of 19 bases. CDR3 length: 16 amino acids. The CDR3 DNA is TGTGCCAGCAGTTTGCTCCCTGGAGGGGCCCCTGAGACCCAGTACTTC. Translation gives CASSLLPGGAPETQYF.

This clone was observed a single time. The chain couples TRBV10-2 to TRBJ2-1; tentative D call: TRBD1 (6 bases). CDR1 and CDR2 (germline): WSHSY, SAAADI. The CDR3 has 14 amino acids. V was trimmed by 5 bases and J by 10 bases, leaving 18 bases between them. The CDR3 here is CASSWQGPKGEQFF. The CDR3 DNA is TGCGCCAGCAGTTGGCAGGGGCCCAAGGGCGAGCAGTTCTTC.

The chain has TRBV9 and TRBJ2-5, with no clear D. V lost 0 bases, J lost 2 bases, and 5 bases lay in between. CDR3 length equals 13 residues. Germline V lookup: CDR1 SGDLS, CDR2 YYNGEE. CDR3 in DNA: TGTGCCAGCAGCGTAGCCCCACAAGAGACCCAGTACTTC. This gives the protein CASSVAPQETQYF.

This chain links TRBV5-5 with TRBJ1-2; maybe TRBD1 (6 bases). Per germline, CDR1 SGHKS and CDR2 YYEKEE (reference sequence). The CDR3 is 17 residues long. Trimming cost V 0 bases and J 4 bases, with 19 bases left between them. In DNA form, the CDR3 reads TGTGCCAGCAGCTTGGCCCTGAGTAACAGGGATGCCTATGGCTACACCTTC. This translates into CASSLALSNRDAYGYTF.

V is TRBV12-5 and J is TRBJ2-1, with D unresolved. This CDR3 contains 14 residues. V was shortened by 2 bases and J by 2 bases, with 7 bases between the two germline ends. Germline CDR1 LGHNT, CDR2 FRNRAP. The CDR3 region has the DNA TGTGCTAGTGGTTTGTCAGGAACCTACAATGAGCAGTTCTTC. Protein product: CASGLSGTYNEQFF.

The chain joins TRBV4-1 to TRBJ2-7; 10 positions agree with TRBD1. There are 15 residues in the CDR3. Germline assignment: CDR1 MGHRA and CDR2 YSYEKL. J was trimmed by 2 bases and V by 5 bases; bases with no gene match: 6. The CDR3 region is CASSSRDRGTYEQYF. The CDR3 nucleotides read TGCGCCAGCAGCTCCAGGGACAGGGGCACCTACGAGCAGTACTTC.

The chain uses TRBV4-1 and TRBJ1-5, with D unclear. In germline, CDR1 is MGHRA, CDR2 YSYEKL. Trimming cost V 1 base and J 5 bases, with 15 bases left between them. The CDR3 runs to 16 residues. DNA of the CDR3: TGCGCCAGCAGCCAAGTGAGAGGAGGGAGAGATCAGCCCCAGCATTTT. This sequence encodes CASSQVRGGRDQPQHF.

The CDR3 protein is CASSPAGVETEAFF. The CDR3 nucleotides read TGCGCCAGCAGCCCAGCGGGGGTAGAGACTGAAGCTTTCTTT. This chain uses TRBV4-1 with TRBJ1-1; tentative D call: TRBD1 (5 bases). CDR3 length: 14 amino acids. Trimming pared 4 bases from V and 5 bases from J, leaving 14 bases between. The germline CDR1 and CDR2 sequences are MGHRA and YSYEKL.

The chain joins TRBV5-1 to TRBJ2-5, with 13 bases that match TRBD2. Trimming cost V 4 bases and J 5 bases; bases outside gene matches: 5. Germline CDR1 reads SGHRS; CDR2 reads YFSETQ. The CDR3 loop spans 15 amino acids. CDR3 sequence reads: CASSPGLAGTETQYF. CDR3 nucleotide sequence: TGCGCCAGCAGCCCGGGACTAGCGGGAACTGAGACCCAGTACTTC.

This clone has a single count. The rearrangement joins TRBV10-3 to TRBJ1-1; TRBD1 might be the D (5 bases). V was pared by 4 bases and J by 4 bases, with 16 bases between. CDR1 is ENHRY and CDR2 is SYGVKD in the germline V gene. The CDR3 has 15 residues. CDR3 loop: CAISGSQGRGTEAFF. For the CDR3, the DNA is TGTGCCATCAGTGGGAGTCAGGGAAGAGGCACTGAAGCTTTCTTT.

The chain uses TRBV7-9 and TRBJ1-2; the D is unclear. In germline, CDR1 is SEHNR, CDR2 FQNEAQ (reference sequence). The CDR3 has 14 residues. The V and J ends lost 2 bases and 6 bases respectively, with 13 bases between them. The CDR3 region is CASSLYGSPNGYTF. The CDR3 nucleotides read TGTGCCAGCAGCTTATACGGGTCTCCGAATGGCTACACCTTC.

The gene calls are TRBV15 and TRBJ2-3, with 8 nucleotides matching TRBD1. V lost 3 bases, J lost 0 bases, and 2 bases stayed unmatched. The CDR3 length is 15 residues. CDR1 and CDR2 from the germline V gene are LNHNV and YYDKDF (reference sequence). CDR3 nucleotide sequence: TGTGCCACCAGCAGGGGGGACAGGAGCACAGATACGCAGTATTTT. It translates to CATSRGDRSTDTQYF.

This clone was observed a handful of times. The genes are TRBV25-1 and TRBJ1-2; 8 bases agree with TRBD1. Trimming at V came to 3 bases and at J to 7 bases, leaving 10 bases not matched to a gene. The CDR3 is made up of 15 amino acids. Germline lookup yields CDR1 MGHDK and CDR2 SYGVNS. The CDR3 DNA is TGTGCCAGCAGTGACCTTGGACAGGGAGTTCGTGGCTACACCTTC. Translated: CASSDLGQGVRGYTF.

The rearrangement uses TRBV7-9 and TRBJ1-1, with D possibly matching TRBD1 (6 bases). V lost 5 bases to trimming and J lost 0 bases, with 13 bases between them. The germline V gene encodes CDR1 SEHNR and CDR2 FQNEAQ (reference sequence). This CDR3 contains 15 residues. CDR3 bases: TGTGCCAGCAGCGTTTCCGGGACACTGAACACTGAAGCTTTCTTT. This gives the protein CASSVSGTLNTEAFF. Together with reference TRBV7-9 and TRBJ1-1, the CDR3 gives the full variable domain: DTGVSQNPRHKITKRGQNVTFRCDPISEHNRLYWYRQTLGQGPEFLTYFQNEAQLEKSRLLSDRFSAERPKGSFSTLEIQRTEQGDSAMYLCASSVSGTLNTEAFFGQGTRLTVV.

This clone was counted between two and nine times. The rearrangement links TRBV6-5 to TRBJ2-2, with D tentatively TRBD1 (6 bases). The CDR3 extends over 14 amino acids. Trimming pared 4 bases from V and 0 bases from J, leaving 6 bases between. Germline CDR1 and CDR2: MNHEY and SVGAGI. The CDR3 nucleotides are TGTGCCAGCAGTTGGGACACGAACACCGGGGAGCTGTTTTTT. Translating it yields CASSWDTNTGELFF.

The V and J genes are TRBV4-1 and TRBJ1-2; 7 bases fit TRBD1. The length of the CDR3 is 13 residues. The V gene end was trimmed by 4 bases and the J gene end by 3 bases; junction bases not matched to a gene: 2. CDR1 MGHRA and CDR2 YSYEKL come from the germline V gene. The DNA of the CDR3 is TGCGCCAGCAGCCGCAGGGGGGACTATGGCTACACCTTC. Translating gives CASSRRGDYGYTF.

This clone was detected only a few times. DNA for the CDR3: TGTGCCAGCAGCTTAAGTCCCCCTCCAGCACCCCTCCACTTT. Translation: CASSLSPPPAPLHF. The chain recombines TRBV7-3 with TRBJ1-6, with no clear D. The CDR3 has 14 amino acids. Germline V lookup: CDR1 SGHTA, CDR2 FQGTGA. V lost 1 base and J 11 bases, leaving 12 bases between the germline ends.

This clone has more than one count but fewer than ten. The chain combines TRBV11-2 with TRBJ2-3, with D perhaps TRBD2 (6 bases). In germline, CDR1 is SGHAT, CDR2 FQNNGV. V was pared by 2 bases and J by 3 bases, with 15 bases between. The CDR3 runs to 16 residues. CDR3 amino acids: CASSLSRAGITDTQYF. The DNA of the CDR3 is TGTGCCAGCAGCTTATCGCGGGCGGGAATAACAGATACGCAGTATTTT.